This is a list of T cell receptor beta chains from one sample in a study of T cells in Graves' hyperthyroidism and ophthalmopathy. TCRdb re-analysed the multiplex PCR reads in MiXCR, keeping a single row per CDR3 protein. The sample includes roughly 720,000 distinct CDR3 sequences, roughly 17% seen only once; the top ten take roughly a sixth. Source material: blood. Source of these receptors: a man aged 50 to 59 with Graves' hyperthyroidism. CDR3s include the opening cysteine and the closing phenylalanine or tryptophan.

TRBJ1-6 TRBV7-8 CASSPRDGLNSPLHF
TRBJ2-7 TRBV11-2 CASSLARFRPYEQYF
TRBJ1-3 TRBV9 CASSVGGARRLHGNTIYF
TRBJ1-2 TRBV6-1 CASRTPAARYTF
TRBJ1-1 TRBV2 CASADLQGYTEAFF
TRBJ1-6 TRBV6-5 CASSYSRSPLHF
TRBJ1-2 TRBV28 CASSFGMNYGYTF
TRBJ2-7 TRBV10-3 CAICPGTSYEQYF
TRBJ1-5 TRBV28 CTTRGNSNQPQHF
TRBJ2-7 TRBV20-1 CSARLAGGSYEQYF